One sample yielded the 21 T cell receptor beta chains listed below, sequenced in a study of T cell repertoires in cytomegalovirus infection. TCRdb used MiXCR to reprocess the reads, holding one entry per CDR3 protein. This sample has 200,000 to 300,000 distinct CDR3 sequences, with approximately 10% found just once. Sequenced input: PBMCs. These receptors were collected from a human donor in good health (CMV status not recorded). Some clones in this sample may be carry-over from other donors' samples.

This clonotype was counted at least ten times. The gene calls are TRBV6-5 and TRBJ2-5, with 9 bases identical to TRBD2. Germline loops: CDR1 MNHEY, CDR2 SVGAGI. The CDR3 has 15 amino acids. The V gene end was trimmed by 2 bases and the J gene end by 2 bases; junction bases not matched to a gene: 3. As DNA, the CDR3 is TGTGCCAGCAGTTACAAGGCGGGGGGGCAAGAGACCCAGTACTTC. This encodes CASSYKAGGQETQYF.

The chain couples TRBV12-3 or TRBV12-4 to TRBJ2-5, with D tentatively TRBD2 (6 bases). V lost 8 bases and J 7 bases, leaving 17 bases between the germline ends. The CDR3 consists of 13 residues. CDR3 in DNA: TGTGCCAGCCAGACTACCCCCGGGGGGACCCAGTACTTC. Amino acid sequence: CASQTTPGGTQYF.

This clonotype has at least ten counts. The chain joins TRBV7-2 to TRBJ2-1; weak D call: TRBD1 (6 bases). The CDR3 is made up of 15 amino acids. Between the trimmed V and J ends, which lost 5 bases and 4 bases, there was a span of 15 bases. Germline V CDR1 and CDR2: SGHTA, FQGNSA. The CDR3: CASSQGPGKYNEQFF. CDR3 coding DNA: TGTGCCAGCAGCCAGGGGCCGGGCAAATACAATGAGCAGTTCTTC.

This clonotype was seen at least ten times. The J gene is TRBJ1-1, the V gene TRBV5-6; D may be TRBD1 (5 bases). The ends were cut back, 4 bases at V and 0 bases at J, with 13 bases in the middle. This CDR3 is built from 15 residues. Germline assignment: CDR1 SGHDT and CDR2 YYEEEE. The CDR3, as DNA: TGTGCCAGCAGCCCCCCCGGGACGGTGAACACTGAAGCTTTCTTT. As protein: CASSPPGTVNTEAFF.

This clonotype turned up a few times. V usage is TRBV7-2 and J usage is TRBJ1-5; TRBD1 matches at 8 bases. This CDR3 is built from 15 residues. Germline assignment: CDR1 SGHTA and CDR2 FQGNSA. V shed 4 bases, J shed 2 bases, and the junction held 4 bases outside the gene matches. CDR3 coding DNA: TGTGCCAGCAGCTCACAGGGGGAAGGCAATCAGCCCCAGCATTTT. Encoded protein: CASSSQGEGNQPQHF.

This clonotype has at least ten counts. J is TRBJ2-7 and V is TRBV12-3 or TRBV12-4, with 7 positions matching TRBD2. With 6 bases clipped from V and 6 bases from J, the junction kept 14 bases outside the gene matches. The CDR3 is 15 residues long. In DNA form, the CDR3 reads TGTGCCAGCAGCCGTAGACGAGCGGGATATAGCGAGCAGTACTTC. Its protein product is CASSRRRAGYSEQYF.

The chain combines TRBV6-6 with TRBJ1-5; D unresolved. CDR1 and CDR2 from the germline V gene are MNHNY and SVGAGI (reference sequence). V lost 0 bases and J lost 7, with 4 bases in between. The CDR3 is 12 residues long. For the CDR3, the DNA is TGTGCCAGCAGTTACTCCGGGCAGCCCCAGCATTTT. It codes for CASSYSGQPQHF.

This clonotype has at least ten counts. This chain links TRBV7-6 with TRBJ1-5, with TRBD1 identical over 7 bases. The CDR3 runs 15 residues. The J segment lost 0 bases and the V segment lost 5 bases, leaving 4 bases of the junction unmatched. Germline V gives CDR1 SGHVS, CDR2 FNYEAQ. This CDR3 is CASSPDRNSNQPQHF. The CDR3 DNA reads as TGTGCCAGCAGCCCGGACAGGAATAGCAATCAGCCCCAGCATTTT.

The sample holds many counts of this clonotype. This chain links TRBV10-3 with TRBJ1-3; weak D call: TRBD1 (5 bases). This CDR3 is 12 amino acids long. V lost 10 bases and J 2 bases, leaving 9 bases between the germline ends. Germline V gene sequence: CDR1 ENHRY, CDR2 SYGVKD. The CDR3 bases are TGTGCCACCGGGACGCCTGGAAACACCATATATTTT. Translation gives CATGTPGNTIYF.

The sample holds many counts of this clonotype. The rearrangement joins TRBV18 to TRBJ1-6, with TRBD1 matching over 7 bases. The CDR3 loop spans 20 amino acids. The V gene end was trimmed by 1 base and the J gene end by 0 bases; junction bases not matched to a gene: 12. Germline V CDR1 and CDR2: KGHSH, LQKENI. The CDR3 region is CASSPLHRQGGSSYNSPLHF. The CDR3 nucleotides are TGTGCCAGCTCACCACTGCATCGACAGGGCGGGAGCTCCTATAATTCACCCCTCCACTTT.

This clonotype was recorded a few times. The J gene is TRBJ2-5, the V gene TRBV28; 9 nucleotides agree with TRBD2. Germline CDR1 reads MDHEN; CDR2 reads SYDVKM. V lost 7 bases and J lost 5; bases outside the gene matches: 23. The CDR3 length is 19 residues. CDR3 amino acids: CASTHSPAGGRGVRETQYF. The CDR3 coding sequence is TGTGCCAGCACCCACTCCCCAGCGGGGGGCCGAGGGGTTCGGGAGACCCAGTACTTC.

Many counts were recorded for this clonotype. The rearrangement uses TRBV7-2 and TRBJ2-1; 10 bases are a match to TRBD2. The trim removed 4 bases at V and 8 bases at J, leaving 11 bases unmatched. CDR3 length: 16 residues. Germline assignment: CDR1 SGHTA and CDR2 FQGNSA. The CDR3 bases are TGTGCCAGCAGCTCTCCCCCGGGACTAGCGCGCGATGAGCAGTTCTTC. Its protein is CASSSPPGLARDEQFF.

This clonotype was detected ten times or more. The chain is built from TRBV28 and TRBJ1-5; D is perhaps TRBD1 (5 bases). V was trimmed by 6 bases and J by 6 bases, leaving 18 bases between them. The germline V gene encodes CDR1 MDHEN and CDR2 SYDVKM. The CDR3 has 15 residues. The CDR3 spells CASSRLGEGRQPQHF. CDR3 DNA sequence: TGTGCCAGCAGCCGTTTGGGGGAGGGGCGTCAGCCCCAGCATTTT. Drawing the rest from reference TRBV28 and TRBJ1-5, the complete variable domain is DVKVTQSSRYLVKRTGEKVFLECVQDMDHENMFWYRQDPGLGLRLIYFSYDVKMKEKGDIPEGYSVSREKKERFSLILESASTNQTSMYLCASSRLGEGRQPQHFGDGTRLSIL.

In its sample, this clonotype was seen many times. J is TRBJ1-3 and V is TRBV6-6; TRBD1 matches at 7 bases. This CDR3 is built from 16 residues. Germline CDR1 reads MNHNY; CDR2 reads SVGAGI (reference sequence). J gave up 1 base and V 8 bases, and 11 bases lay outside the gene matches. CDR3 in DNA: TGTGCCAGCCTTTCAACAGGGGCCTTATCTGGAAACACCATATATTTT. It yields the protein CASLSTGALSGNTIYF.

Many counts were recorded for this clonotype. V usage is TRBV6-2 or TRBV6-3 and J usage is TRBJ1-6; tentative D call: TRBD1 (6 bases). Germline loops: CDR1 MNHEY, CDR2 SVGEGT. The CDR3 is 15 residues long. V dropped 6 bases and J dropped 5 bases, with 14 bases sitting between them. The DNA of the CDR3 is TGTGCCAGCAGCTTACGACAGGCTGATAATTCACCCCTCCACTTT. It encodes CASSLRQADNSPLHF.

This clonotype was seen repeatedly, ten times or more. The rearrangement joins TRBV6-1 to TRBJ2-7; the match to TRBD2 covers 13 bases. The V gene end was trimmed by 2 bases and the J gene end by 3 bases; junction bases not matched to a gene: 13. This CDR3 comprises 19 residues. Per germline, CDR1 MNHNS and CDR2 SASEGT. In DNA, the CDR3 is TGTGCCAGCAGTGAACGAGCCGAGTTAGGACTAGCGGGAGTCTACGAGCAGTACTTC. Protein: CASSERAELGLAGVYEQYF.

This clonotype was seen ten or more times. The chain uses TRBV4-3 and TRBJ2-3, with 9 positions matching TRBD2. J was trimmed by 6 bases and V by 5 bases; bases with no gene match: 6. CDR1 is LGHNA, CDR2 YSLEER, per germline. There are 14 residues in the CDR3. The CDR3 loop is CASSGTSFLDTQYF. The CDR3 DNA follows: TGCGCCAGCAGCGGGACTAGCTTTTTGGATACGCAGTATTTT.

This clonotype was detected many times. As DNA, the CDR3 is TGTGCCAGCAGTTTATCTGACAGGGTGTCTAATTCACCCCTCCACTTT. This gives the protein CASSLSDRVSNSPLHF. This chain links TRBV27 with TRBJ1-6, with 7 bases that match TRBD1. The CDR3 sequence is 16 residues long. Per germline, CDR1 MNHEY and CDR2 SMNVEV (reference sequence). After removal of 0 bases from V and 6 bases from J, the junction contained 5 bases not matched to a gene.

This clonotype was observed many times. The chain recombines TRBV7-6 with TRBJ1-1; no clear D. Germline V CDR1 and CDR2: SGHVS, FNYEAQ. Trimming removed 1 base from V and 2 bases from J, with 8 bases in between. The CDR3 has 14 residues. The CDR3 DNA reads as TGTGCCAGCAGCTTAGAGGAGGATAACACTGAAGCTTTCTTT. As protein: CASSLEEDNTEAFF.

This clonotype showed up just a few times. The V call is TRBV27, the J call TRBJ1-5; tentatively, D is TRBD1 (5 bases). The germline V gene has CDR1 MNHEY and CDR2 SMNVEV (reference sequence). CDR3 length equals 18 residues. V lost 8 bases and J lost 1, with 24 bases in between. CDR3 in DNA: TGTGCCAGCGCCGAGGTAAATCCGGGGCCACGGAGCAATCAGCCCCAGCATTTT. This translates into CASAEVNPGPRSNQPQHF.

This rearrangement joins TRBV12-3 or TRBV12-4 to TRBJ2-6, with 9 bases fitting TRBD1. The CDR3 is 16 amino acids. J lost 2 bases, V lost 5 bases, and 4 bases had no gene match. The CDR3: CASSTRQGAGANVLTF. DNA of the CDR3: TGTGCCAGCAGTACTCGACAGGGGGCTGGGGCCAACGTCCTGACTTTC.